This passage covers 19 T cell receptor beta chains from one sample sequenced in a study of cytotoxic CD8 clonotypes in ibrutinib-treated CLL (dated by TCRdb to the early 2020s). This specimen's time point label, per the study, means: approximately 2 years on ibrutinib. Libraries were prepared through the immunoSEQ multiplex PCR assay. TCRdb re-hosts the immuneACCESS table, in-frame sequences only. Its copies lack some clones; in the studies checked, an unresolved V gene accounts for under half of them, and the cause for the rest is not known. Here the sample has 50,000 or so clones; approximately 82% occur a single time. The ten biggest clones cover around 21% of the sample. This sample comprised PBMCs, obtained after 24 months of ibrutinib treatment. The receptor set was obtained from a human donor with chronic lymphocytic leukemia.

A single count supports this clone. V is TRBV19 and J is TRBJ2-2; D is perhaps TRBD2 (5 bases). Germline CDR1 LNHDA, CDR2 SQIVND (reference sequence). The germline V and J ends were trimmed by 6 bases and 4 bases, with 9 bases remaining between them. The CDR3 has 13 residues. CDR3 loop: CASRKRGTGELFF. DNA for the CDR3: TGTGCCAGTAGGAAACGGGGCACCGGGGAGCTGTTTTTT.

The gene calls are TRBV7-2 and TRBJ2-2; 7 nucleotides match TRBD2. The CDR3 has 16 amino acids. In germline, CDR1 is SGHTA, CDR2 FQGNSA. V dropped 8 bases and J dropped 8; count of bases not matched to a gene: 17. The CDR3 nucleotides read TGTGCCAGCTCCTTCCCGTCACTAGCGATTTTGGGGGAGCTGTTTTTT. Translating gives CASSFPSLAILGELFF.

The chain employs TRBV4-3 and TRBJ2-7; D may be TRBD1 or TRBD2 (5 bases each). The germline V gene encodes CDR1 LGHNA and CDR2 YSLEER. The CDR3 extends over 16 amino acids. V was pared by 2 bases and J by 3 bases, with 17 bases between. The DNA of the CDR3 is TGCGCCAGCAGCCAAAGCCCATCGGGACGCAGCTACGAGCAGTACTTC. Translating gives CASSQSPSGRSYEQYF.

The J gene is TRBJ2-3, the V gene TRBV19; possible D gene TRBD2, 5 bases. The CDR3 length is 13 residues. The V end lost 5 bases, the J end lost 8 bases, and 14 bases lay between the germline ends. Germline values: CDR1 LNHDA, CDR2 SQIVND (reference sequence). As DNA, the CDR3 is TGTGCCAGTAGTCGAAGCAAAGCGGTTACGCAGTATTTT. It encodes CASSRSKAVTQYF.

Only one count was recorded for this clone. The chain has TRBV14 and TRBJ1-1, with D hard to call. Trimming stripped 0 bases from V and 2 bases from J, with 7 bases between. The CDR3 runs 14 residues. Germline-derived CDR1 and CDR2 are SGHDN and FVKESK. The CDR3 here is CASSQELTNTEAFF. CDR3 in DNA: TGTGCCAGCAGCCAAGAACTGACAAACACTGAAGCTTTCTTT.

The chain joins TRBV6-6 to TRBJ2-5, with D maybe TRBD1 (6 bases). V lost 2 bases, J lost 5 bases, and 9 bases lay in between. The CDR3 totals 13 residues. Germline loops: CDR1 MNHNY, CDR2 SVGAGI (reference sequence). As DNA, the CDR3 is TGTGCCAGCAGTTACGGACAGTTCGAGACCCAGTACTTC. It codes for CASSYGQFETQYF.

The CDR3 loop reads CASSPPTGRYGYTF. In nucleotides, the CDR3 is TGCGCCAGCAGCCCACCCACAGGGAGGTATGGCTACACCTTC. The rearrangement links TRBV5-1 to TRBJ1-2, with D perhaps TRBD1 (6 bases). V dropped 4 bases and J dropped 5 bases, with 15 bases sitting between them. The CDR3 loop spans 14 amino acids. Germline V gene lookup returns CDR1 SGHRS and CDR2 YFSETQ.

The CDR3 sequence is CASGLEQKISYTF. DNA for the CDR3: TGTGCTAGTGGTTTGGAACAGAAAATCAGCTACACCTTC. This chain uses TRBV12-5 with TRBJ1-2; no clear D. Germline lookup yields CDR1 LGHNT and CDR2 FRNRAP. CDR3 length: 13 residues. V lost 1 base and J 9 bases, leaving 12 bases between the germline ends.

The chain combines TRBV19 with TRBJ2-7, with a possible D match to TRBD1 (6 bases). V lost 6 bases and J 2 bases, leaving 14 bases between the germline ends. The CDR3 totals 14 residues. Germline-derived CDR1 and CDR2 are LNHDA and SQIVND (reference sequence). CDR3 coding DNA: TGTGCCAGTAGCCTACAGGGATTAACCTACGAGCAGTACTTC. Its protein is CASSLQGLTYEQYF.

This clone is a singleton in its sample. This chain connects TRBV7-6 to TRBJ1-5; possibly TRBD1 for D (6 bases). The germline V gene has CDR1 SGHVS and CDR2 FNYEAQ. CDR3 length: 13 amino acids. Trimming shortened V by 6 bases and J by 5 bases, and 11 bases separated the two germline ends. CDR3 protein: CASSSGADQPQHF. DNA of the CDR3: TGTGCCAGCAGTTCAGGGGCGGATCAGCCCCAGCATTTT.

The sample holds a few counts of this clone. The chain uses TRBV6-5 and TRBJ2-7; D remains ambiguous. The CDR3 sequence is 12 residues long. The germline V and J ends were trimmed by 5 bases and 2 bases, with 7 bases remaining between them. CDR1 is MNHEY and CDR2 is SVGAGI in the germline V gene. DNA for the CDR3: TGTGCCAGCAGTCGAGTTCCCTACGAGCAGTACTTC. This gives the protein CASSRVPYEQYF.

A remark on this clone: The junction departs from the called germline gene at one end, perhaps through a read error. The chain combines TRBV28 with TRBJ1-2; D might be TRBD1 (5 bases). The CDR3 sequence is 12 residues long. Germline-derived CDR1 and CDR2 are MDHEN and SYDVKM. CDR3 coding DNA: TGTGCCAGCAGTTTCGAGGGAAGGGGCTACGCCTTC. The encoded protein is CASSFEGRGYAF.

This clone was detected many times. The V and J genes are TRBV11-3 and TRBJ2-3; TRBD2 matches at 7 bases. The CDR3 loop spans 16 amino acids. The junction had 8 bases not matched to a gene; V was cut back by 4 bases and J by 1 base. Germline-derived CDR1 and CDR2 are SGHNT and YENEEA. CDR3 loop: CASSSLGGKGTDTQYF. As DNA, the CDR3 is TGTGCCAGCAGCTCCCTCGGGGGGAAAGGCACAGATACGCAGTATTTT. The whole variable domain, filled in from reference TRBV11-3 and TRBJ2-3, reads EAGVVQSPRYKIIEKKQPVAFWCNPISGHNTLYWYLQNLGQGPELLIRYENEEAVDDSQLPKDRFSAERLKGVDSTLKIQPAELGDSAVYLCASSSLGGKGTDTQYFGPGTRLTVL.

The chain is built from TRBV13 and TRBJ2-5, with 7 bases that match TRBD2. The CDR3 has 17 amino acids. The J segment lost 3 bases and the V segment lost 6 bases, leaving 16 bases of the junction unmatched. Germline CDR1 is PRHDT and CDR2 is FYEKMQ (reference sequence). CDR3 protein: CASSLTAPGLTEETQYF. Written as DNA, the CDR3 is TGTGCCAGCAGTTTAACCGCTCCGGGACTAACAGAAGAGACCCAGTACTTC.

This chain uses TRBV30 with TRBJ2-7, with D unresolved. Per the germline V gene, CDR1 is GTSNPN and CDR2 is SVGIG (reference sequence). V was pared by 0 bases and J by 2 bases, with 8 bases between. CDR3 size: 13 residues. The CDR3 loop is CAWSVSRPYEQYF. The CDR3 nucleotides read TGTGCCTGGAGTGTAAGTCGCCCCTACGAGCAGTACTTC.

The rearrangement uses TRBV10-3 and TRBJ2-7, with a tentative D call TRBD2 (5 bases). In germline, CDR1 is ENHRY, CDR2 SYGVKD. V was trimmed by 6 bases and J by 0 bases, leaving 6 bases between them. The CDR3 sequence is 12 residues long. In nucleotides, the CDR3 is TGTGCCATCAGCGGAGGCTCCTACGAGCAGTACTTC. The encoded protein is CAISGGSYEQYF.

The rearrangement joins TRBV6-5 to TRBJ1-2, with 8 positions matching TRBD1. Germline-derived CDR1 and CDR2 are MNHEY and SVGAGI. This CDR3 spans 13 amino acids. After removal of 7 bases from V and 7 bases from J, the junction contained 8 bases not matched to a gene. The CDR3 sequence: CASNPGGSGGYTF. The DNA for the CDR3 is TGTGCCAGCAATCCAGGGGGCTCAGGTGGCTACACCTTC.

V is TRBV6-6 and J is TRBJ2-7; 9 bases agree with TRBD1. Trimming took 5 bases from V and 3 from J; bases not matched to a gene: 2. Looked up from germline, CDR1 is MNHNY and CDR2 is SVGAGI (reference sequence). The CDR3 has 13 residues. CDR3 protein: CASSGTGNYEQYF. The CDR3 DNA reads as TGTGCCAGCAGTGGGACAGGGAACTACGAGCAGTACTTC.

This chain joins TRBV5-1 and TRBJ2-7; 13 bases fit TRBD2. CDR3 length: 16 residues. Germline CDR1 is SGHRS and CDR2 is YFSETQ. Trimming removed 3 bases from V and 5 bases from J; junction bases left unmatched: 8. In DNA, the CDR3 is TGCGCCAGCAGCTCAGAAGGACTAGCGGGAGTCGACGAGCAGTACTTC. This codes for CASSSEGLAGVDEQYF.